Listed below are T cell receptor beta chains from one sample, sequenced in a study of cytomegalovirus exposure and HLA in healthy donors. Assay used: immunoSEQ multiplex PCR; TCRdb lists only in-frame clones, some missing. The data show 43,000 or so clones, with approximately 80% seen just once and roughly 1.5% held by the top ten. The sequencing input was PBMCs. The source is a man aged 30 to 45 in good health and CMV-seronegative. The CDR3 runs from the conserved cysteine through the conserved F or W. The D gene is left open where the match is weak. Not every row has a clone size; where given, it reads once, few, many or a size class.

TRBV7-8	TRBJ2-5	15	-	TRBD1	CASSFQGALRETQYF	TGTGCCAGCAGCTTCCAGGGGGCACTTCGAGAGACCCAGTACTTC
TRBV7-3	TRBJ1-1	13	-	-	CASRGASGTEAFF	TGTGCCAGCAGGGGGGCGTCAGGCACTGAAGCTTTCTTT
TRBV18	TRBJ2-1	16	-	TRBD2	CASSFAGLAGDNEQFF	TGTGCCAGCTCATTCGCCGGGCTAGCGGGGGACAATGAGCAGTTCTTC
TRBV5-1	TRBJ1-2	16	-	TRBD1	CASSLVRGDRGGGYTF	TGCGCCAGCAGCTTGGTTCGCGGGGACAGGGGAGGGGGCTACACCTTC
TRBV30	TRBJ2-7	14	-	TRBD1	CAWKPDRGSYEQYF	TGTGCCTGGAAACCGGACAGGGGTTCCTACGAGCAGTACTTC
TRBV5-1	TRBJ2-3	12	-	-	CASSLDSDTQYF	TGCGCCAGCAGCTTGGACTCAGATACGCAGTATTTT
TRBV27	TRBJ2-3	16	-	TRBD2	CASSLTSASRTGTQYF	TGTGCCAGCAGTTTAACTAGCGCGAGCCGAACTGGTACGCAGTATTTT
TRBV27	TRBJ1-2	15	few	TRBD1	CASSRTGGVGYGYTF	TGTGCCAGCAGCAGGACAGGGGGCGTTGGCTATGGCTACACCTTC
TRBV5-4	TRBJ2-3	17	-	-	CASSSGARRSGGDTQYF	TGTGCCAGCAGCTCCGGTGCTCGTCGTAGTGGCGGTGATACGCAGTATTTT
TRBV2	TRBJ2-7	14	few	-	CASSENRDSYEQYF	TGTGCCAGCAGTGAAAATCGAGACTCATACGAGCAGTACTTC
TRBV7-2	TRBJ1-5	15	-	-	CASSSRGSSNQPQHF	TGTGCCAGCAGCTCCAGGGGCAGCAGCAATCAGCCCCAGCATTTT
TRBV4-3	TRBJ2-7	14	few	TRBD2	CASSPGTTSYEQYF	TGCGCCAGCAGTCCCGGGACTACCTCCTACGAGCAGTACTTC
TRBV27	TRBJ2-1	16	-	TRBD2	CASSLAGTSVYNEQFF	TGTGCCAGCAGTCTAGCCGGGACTAGCGTATACAATGAGCAGTTCTTC
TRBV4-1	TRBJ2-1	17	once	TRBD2	CASRPNPGLAAYNEQFF	TGCGCCAGCAGACCTAACCCGGGACTAGCGGCCTACAATGAGCAGTTCTTC
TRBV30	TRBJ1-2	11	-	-	CACGRTVGYTF	TGTGCCTGCGGCCGGACAGTCGGCTACACCTTC
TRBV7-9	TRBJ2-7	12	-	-	CASSLVVHEQYF	TGTGCCAGCAGCTTAGTCGTCCACGAGCAGTACTTC
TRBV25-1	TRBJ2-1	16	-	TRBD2	CASSEYGTSGSNEQFF	TGTGCCAGCAGTGAATATGGGACTAGCGGGAGCAATGAGCAGTTCTTC
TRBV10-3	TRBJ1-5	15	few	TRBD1	CAISESGTGNQPQHF	TGTGCCATCAGTGAGTCTGGGACAGGCAATCAGCCCCAGCATTTT
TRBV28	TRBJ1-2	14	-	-	CASSFRDRNYGYTF	TGTGCCAGCAGTTTCAGGGATCGGAACTATGGCTACACCTTC
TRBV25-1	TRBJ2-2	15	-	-	CASSEKGLWSGELFF	TGTGCCAGCAGTGAAAAGGGGCTCTGGTCCGGGGAGCTGTTTTTT
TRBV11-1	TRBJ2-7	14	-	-	CASSPQGGVYEQYF	TGTGCCAGCAGCCCCCAGGGTGGGGTCTACGAGCAGTACTTC
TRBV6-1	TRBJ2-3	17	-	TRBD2	CASSEESGGGPTDTQYF	TGTGCCAGCAGTGAAGAGTCTGGCGGGGGACCCACAGATACGCAGTATTTT
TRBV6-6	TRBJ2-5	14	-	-	CASSHLGVQETQYF	TGTGCCAGCAGCCACCTAGGGGTACAAGAGACCCAGTACTTC
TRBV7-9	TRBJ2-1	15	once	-	CASGTALANWDEQFF	TGTGCCAGCGGGACGGCCCTAGCGAATTGGGATGAGCAGTTCTTC
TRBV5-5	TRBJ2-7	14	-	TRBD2	CASSSGLAAYEQYF	TGTGCCAGCAGCTCGGGACTAGCGGCCTACGAGCAGTACTTC
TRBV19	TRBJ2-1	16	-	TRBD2	CASGIVGGGTYNEQFF	TGTGCCAGTGGTATAGTCGGGGGAGGGACCTACAATGAGCAGTTCTTC
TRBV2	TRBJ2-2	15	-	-	CASSARGYNTGELFF	TGTGCCAGCAGTGCTCGGGGGTATAACACCGGGGAGCTGTTTTTT